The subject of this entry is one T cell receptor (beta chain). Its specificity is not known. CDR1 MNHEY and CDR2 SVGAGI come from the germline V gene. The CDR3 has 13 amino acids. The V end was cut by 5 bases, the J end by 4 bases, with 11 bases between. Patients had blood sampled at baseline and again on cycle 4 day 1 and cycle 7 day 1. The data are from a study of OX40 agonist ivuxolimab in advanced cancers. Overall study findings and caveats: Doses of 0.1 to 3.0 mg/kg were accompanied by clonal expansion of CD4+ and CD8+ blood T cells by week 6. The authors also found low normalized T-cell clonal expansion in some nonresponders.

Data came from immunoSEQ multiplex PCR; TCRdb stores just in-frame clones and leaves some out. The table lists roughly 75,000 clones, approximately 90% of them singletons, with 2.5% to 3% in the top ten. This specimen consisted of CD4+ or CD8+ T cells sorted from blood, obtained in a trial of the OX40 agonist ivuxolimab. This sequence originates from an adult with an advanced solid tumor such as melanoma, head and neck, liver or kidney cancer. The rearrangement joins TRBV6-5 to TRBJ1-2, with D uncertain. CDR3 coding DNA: TGTGCCAGCAGTGAAGGTAGGACCTATGGCTACACCTTC. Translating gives CASSEGRTYGYTF.